These 18 T cell receptor beta chains came from one sample sequenced in a study of T cells in Graves' hyperthyroidism and ophthalmopathy. Amplification targeted TCR beta CDR3 regions from RNA transcripts. TCR CDR3 regions were first amplified by RT-PCR with HTBI primers. Each CDR3 protein gets one entry after TCRdb re-called the multiplex PCR reads with MiXCR. The repertoire holds more than 300,000 distinct CDR3 sequences, about a sixth seen once, with roughly 35% in the top ten. Input material: blood. These receptors were obtained from a woman aged 25 to 39 with Graves' hyperthyroidism that later progressed to Graves' ophthalmopathy.

This clonotype has just a few counts. This chain uses TRBV5-6 with TRBJ2-5; 9 positions match TRBD1. The CDR3 sequence is 13 residues long. Trimming removed 8 bases from V and 2 bases from J; junction bases left unmatched: 4. Germline V gives CDR1 SGHDT, CDR2 YYEEEE. The CDR3 DNA is TGTGCCAGTGGGACAGGGCCTCAAGAGACCCAGTACTTC. Its translation is CASGTGPQETQYF.

The chain has TRBV28 and TRBJ1-4, with TRBD1 matching over 8 bases. CDR3 length: 16 amino acids. After removal of 5 bases from V and 5 bases from J, the junction contained 10 bases not matched to a gene. CDR1 is MDHEN, CDR2 SYDVKM, per germline. The CDR3 protein is CASSPYQGAENEKLFF. The DNA of the CDR3 is TGTGCCAGCAGTCCCTATCAGGGGGCGGAAAATGAAAAACTGTTTTTT.

This clonotype has just a few counts. The V call is TRBV6-1, the J call TRBJ1-1; D is unresolved. CDR1 and CDR2 from the germline V gene are MNHNS and SASEGT. V was shortened by 6 bases and J by 7 bases, with 9 bases between the two germline ends. CDR3 length: 11 residues. The CDR3 spells CASREEVEAFF. CDR3 nucleotides: TGTGCCAGCAGAGAGGAGGTTGAAGCTTTCTTT.

This clonotype was observed many times. The V call is TRBV7-2, the J call TRBJ2-3; D is uncertain. The CDR3 totals 12 residues. Trimming took off 5 bases at V and 4 bases at J, with 7 bases between the two ends. CDR1 and CDR2 from the germline V gene are SGHTA and FQGNSA. CDR3: CASSTDADTQYF. Here the CDR3 DNA reads TGTGCCAGCAGCACGGACGCAGATACGCAGTATTTT.

This clonotype was counted ten times or more. The chain combines TRBV20-1 with TRBJ1-3; tentative D call: TRBD1 (6 bases). CDR1 and CDR2 (germline): DFQATT, SNEGSKA (reference sequence). V was clipped by 5 bases and J by 0 bases, with 17 bases between them. CDR3 length: 16 amino acids. The CDR3 sequence is CSALDRLRSSGNTIYF. The CDR3 DNA reads TGCAGTGCTCTAGACAGGCTCCGTTCCTCTGGAAACACCATATATTTT.

This chain connects TRBV4-2 to TRBJ2-7; D not certain. Germline CDR1 LGHNA, CDR2 YNFKEQ. The CDR3 loop spans 15 amino acids. The ends were cut back, 0 bases at V and 3 bases at J, with 12 bases in the middle. The CDR3 DNA reads TGTGCCAGCAGCCAAGATTATCGCCCCATCTACGAGCAGTACTTC. It encodes CASSQDYRPIYEQYF.

The chain is built from TRBV7-2 and TRBJ1-2, with D perhaps matching TRBD1 (6 bases). This CDR3 comprises 14 residues. V shed 0 bases and J shed 8 bases, with 13 bases lying between them. Germline V gives CDR1 SGHTA, CDR2 FQGNSA. CDR3 sequence (DNA): TGTGCCAGCAGCTTAGCCTCGGGGGCTGGCGGCTACACCTTC. Translating it yields CASSLASGAGGYTF.

This clonotype showed up just a few times. The J gene is TRBJ1-3, the V gene TRBV15; D gene ambiguous. V dropped 0 bases and J dropped 0 bases, with 6 bases sitting between them. The CDR3 sequence is 15 residues long. Looked up from germline, CDR1 is LNHNV and CDR2 is YYDKDF (reference sequence). CDR3 DNA: TGTGCCACCAGCAGAGAGGGCAGCTCTGGAAACACCATATATTTT. This codes for CATSREGSSGNTIYF.

This clonotype was counted ten times or more. The V gene is TRBV2, the J gene TRBJ2-4; 8 bases align to TRBD1. Germline loops: CDR1 SNHLY, CDR2 FYNNEI. The V segment lost 8 bases and the J segment 8 bases; nucleotides outside the gene matches: 2. The CDR3 extends over 11 amino acids. The CDR3 sequence is CASYRGDIQYF. The CDR3 nucleotides read TGTGCCAGCTACAGGGGGGACATTCAGTACTTC. Combining the CDR3 with reference TRBV2 and TRBJ2-4 gives the whole variable domain EPEVTQTPSHQVTQMGQEVILRCVPISNHLYFYWYRQILGQKVEFLVSFYNNEISEKSEIFDDQFSVERPDGSNFTLKIRSTKLEDSAMYFCASYRGDIQYFGAGTRLSVL.

This clonotype has a count of ten or more. V gene TRBV6-1 combines with J gene TRBJ1-1; 7 bases fit TRBD1. The CDR3 totals 14 residues. CDR1 is MNHNS, CDR2 SASEGT, per germline. V shed 5 bases, J shed 5 bases, and the junction held 8 bases outside the gene matches. CDR3 bases: TGTGCCAGCAGTTGGGACAGAATGGGTACTGAAGCTTTCTTT. This translates into CASSWDRMGTEAFF.

This clonotype has a handful of counts. V is TRBV6-1 and J is TRBJ2-2, with TRBD1 as a possible D gene (6 bases). Germline V CDR1 and CDR2: MNHNS, SASEGT. The ends were cut back, 6 bases at V and 8 bases at J, with 22 bases in the middle. This CDR3 spans 16 amino acids. The chain's CDR3 is CASSQEQGFRSGELFF. The CDR3 bases are TGTGCCAGCAGCCAGGAGCAGGGGTTCCGATCGGGGGAGCTGTTTTTT.

This clonotype was seen a few times. A junction boundary mismatches the germline segment, possibly from a read error. The chain carries TRBV7-8 and TRBJ1-6, with D unresolved. The CDR3 spans 15 residues. Germline V gives CDR1 SGHVS, CDR2 FQNEAQ. CDR3: CASSKDTPYNSPLRF. The CDR3 coding sequence is TGTGCCAGCAGCAAAGATACCCCCTATAATTCACCCCTCCGCTTT.

This clonotype was detected ten times or more. CDR3 residues: CASSQDPSAIEIYEQYF. CDR3 nucleotide sequence: TGTGCCAGCAGCCAAGATCCATCAGCAATCGAAATCTACGAGCAGTACTTC. This chain connects TRBV3-1 to TRBJ2-7; D is uncertain. V lost 0 bases to trimming and J lost 3 bases, with 18 bases between them. In germline, CDR1 is LGHDT, CDR2 YNNKEL (reference sequence). The CDR3 length is 17 residues.

This clonotype was picked up many times. The CDR3, as DNA: TGTGCCAGCAGGGAGTGGCGGGAGGTGACAGATACGCAGTATTTT. It codes for CASREWREVTDTQYF. This chain uses TRBV28 with TRBJ2-3; 8 positions match TRBD2. The V gene end was trimmed by 6 bases and the J gene end by 3 bases; junction bases not matched to a gene: 8. The CDR3 contains 15 residues. CDR1 and CDR2 from the germline V gene are MDHEN and SYDVKM. The entire variable domain, with the rest obtained from reference TRBV28 and TRBJ2-3, is as follows: DVKVTQSSRYLVKRTGEKVFLECVQDMDHENMFWYRQDPGLGLRLIYFSYDVKMKEKGDIPEGYSVSREKKERFSLILESASTNQTSMYLCASREWREVTDTQYFGPGTRLTVL.

This clonotype was seen at least ten times. The V call is TRBV7-2, the J call TRBJ1-2, with TRBD1 matching 8 bases. Unmatched junction bases numbered 1, after V lost 1 base and J lost 0 bases. The CDR3 sequence is 15 residues long. Per germline, CDR1 SGHTA and CDR2 FQGNSA. In DNA, the CDR3 is TGTGCCAGCAGCTTAGTACAGGGGGCTAACTATGGCTACACCTTC. Its protein product is CASSLVQGANYGYTF.

The table lists this clonotype with many counts. This sequence joins TRBV28 and TRBJ2-7; possibly TRBD1 or TRBD2 for D (5 bases each). V was trimmed by 6 bases and J by 4 bases, leaving 19 bases between them. Germline CDR1 reads MDHEN; CDR2 reads SYDVKM. CDR3 length: 15 residues. CDR3 in DNA: TGTGCCAGCAGCCCTATATGGGGGTTATCGTACGAGCAGTACTTC. Translation gives CASSPIWGLSYEQYF.

The chain couples TRBV11-2 to TRBJ2-5; 10 nucleotides match TRBD1. CDR1 is SGHAT, CDR2 FQNNGV, per germline. V lost 6 bases to trimming and J lost 1 base; unmatched junction nucleotides: 5. There are 15 residues in the CDR3. DNA of the CDR3: TGTGCCAGCAGTCCGGACAGGGGGGGCCAAGAGACCCAGTACTTC. Residues: CASSPDRGGQETQYF.

This clonotype appeared a few times. This sequence joins TRBV20-1 and TRBJ1-6; 7 nucleotides agree with TRBD1. The CDR3 totals 14 residues. V shed 3 bases and J 5 bases; nucleotides not matched to a gene: 4. Germline V gene sequence: CDR1 DFQATT, CDR2 SNEGSKA (reference sequence). The CDR3 nucleotides are TGCAGTGCTAGCGGGACAGCGAATAATTCACCCCTCCACTTT. It specifies CSASGTANNSPLHF.